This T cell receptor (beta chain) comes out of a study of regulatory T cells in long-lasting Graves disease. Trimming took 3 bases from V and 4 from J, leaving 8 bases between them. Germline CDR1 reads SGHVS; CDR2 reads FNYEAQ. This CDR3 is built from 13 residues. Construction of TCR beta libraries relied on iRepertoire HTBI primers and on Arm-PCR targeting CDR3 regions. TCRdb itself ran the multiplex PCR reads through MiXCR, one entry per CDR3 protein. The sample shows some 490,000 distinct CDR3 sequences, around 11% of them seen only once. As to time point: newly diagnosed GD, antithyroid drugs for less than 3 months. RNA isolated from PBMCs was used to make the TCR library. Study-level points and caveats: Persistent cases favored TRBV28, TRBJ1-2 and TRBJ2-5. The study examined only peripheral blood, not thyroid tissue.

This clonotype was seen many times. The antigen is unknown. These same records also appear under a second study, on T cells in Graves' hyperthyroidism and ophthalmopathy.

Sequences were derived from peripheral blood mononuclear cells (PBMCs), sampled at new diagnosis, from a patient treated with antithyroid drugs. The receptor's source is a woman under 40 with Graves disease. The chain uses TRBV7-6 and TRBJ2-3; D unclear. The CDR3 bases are TGTGCCAGCAGCTTTGCCGCGTCAGATACGCAGTATTTT. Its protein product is CASSFAASDTQYF.